The sequence of this TCR beta chain was determined in a study of T-cell memory formation after mild COVID-19. TCRdb reanalysed the 5' RACE reads using MiXCR and keeps one entry per CDR3 protein. The sample gives around 300,000 distinct CDR3 sequences, roughly 13% of which show up once; over 20% is in the top ten. This receptor was identified in a man younger than 30 who had mild COVID-19 (a few samples of this study predate the infection). Cell type and time point are not known. The specimen was PBMCs or a T cell subset sorted from them (not recorded which).

The CDR3 spells CASSQGGVRTQYF. DNA of the CDR3: TGTGCCAGCAGCCAGGGCGGCGTTCGGACCCAGTACTTC. The chain recombines TRBV6-2 or TRBV6-3 with TRBJ2-5, with D possibly matching TRBD1 (5 bases). Germline CDR1 is MNHEY and CDR2 is SVGEGT. The CDR3 runs to 13 residues. V was shortened by 6 bases and J by 7 bases, with 15 bases between the two germline ends.